These 6 T cell receptor beta chains came from one sample sequenced in a study of beta chain features in type 1 diabetes. The investigators reverse transcribed all of the isolated RNA, so they sequenced expressed TCRB transcripts. Libraries were prepared by immunoSEQ multiplex PCR; TCRdb keeps only in-frame clonotypes and omits some of them. The table lists 600,000 or so clones, approximately 13% of them singletons. Their antigen targets remain unknown. Study-wide findings and caveats: Shortening of TCRB CDR3s, moderate but significant, appeared in all four CD4+ subsets of Type 1 diabetes patients.

Sequenced sample: naive CD4+ T cells from blood. These receptors originate from a man younger than 40 with type 1 diabetes.

This clone was seen a few times. The gene calls are TRBV5-4 and TRBJ2-1; tentatively, D is TRBD1 or TRBD2 (5 bases each). The CDR3 spans 16 residues. V lost 5 bases and J lost 1, with 16 bases in between. CDR1 is SGHNT, CDR2 YYREEE, per germline (reference sequence). The DNA of the CDR3 is TGTGCCAGCAGATGGGGACGGCAGGGTTCCTACAATGAGCAGTTCTTC. It specifies CASRWGRQGSYNEQFF.

This clone was counted between two and nine times. The V and J genes are TRBV4-3 and TRBJ2-1; D unresolved. This CDR3 region has 15 residues. The V and J ends lost 3 bases and 4 bases respectively, with 13 bases between them. Germline-derived CDR1 and CDR2 are LGHNA and YSLEER. CDR3 bases: TGCGCCAGCAGCCATGGCCCCCAGCCTTACAATGAGCAGTTCTTC. Translating it yields CASSHGPQPYNEQFF.

In this sample, this clone turned up a few times. The chain is built from TRBV27 and TRBJ1-2; no reliable D call. V was pared by 5 bases and J by 4 bases, with 14 bases between. Germline V gene data show CDR1 as MNHEY and CDR2 as SMNVEV (reference sequence). The CDR3 is 14 amino acids. The chain's CDR3 is CASSLSGEAYGYTF. In nucleotides, the CDR3 is TGTGCCAGCAGTCTTTCGGGAGAAGCCTATGGCTACACCTTC.

This rearrangement joins TRBV7-2 to TRBJ2-2; a possible D gene is TRBD1 (5 bases). The CDR3 consists of 13 residues. Germline CDR1 reads SGHTA; CDR2 reads FQGNSA. V gave up 5 bases and J gave up 6 bases, with 10 bases separating them. The CDR3 spells CASSEHRSGELFF. The CDR3 DNA follows: TGTGCCAGCAGCGAGCACAGGTCCGGGGAGCTGTTTTTT.

Details on this clone: The same CDR3 is also encoded by other DNA sequences in this sample. This chain links TRBV28 with TRBJ1-2; D not certain. This CDR3 is 13 amino acids long. CDR1 and CDR2 from the germline V gene are MDHEN and SYDVKM. Trimming cost V 1 base and J 2 bases, with 5 bases left between them. DNA of the CDR3: TGTGCCAGCAGTTTATCCGAGAACTATGGCTACACCTTC. The encoded protein is CASSLSENYGYTF.

The chain uses TRBV18 and TRBJ2-7, with D unresolved. The CDR3 has 15 amino acids. Trimming removed 2 bases from V and 2 bases from J, with 13 bases in between. Germline loops: CDR1 KGHSH, CDR2 LQKENI. The CDR3 DNA sequence: TGTGCCAGCTCACCAGGTACAGCGATCGCCTACGAGCAGTACTTC. This sequence encodes CASSPGTAIAYEQYF.